Listed here are 23 T cell receptor beta chains from one sample, sequenced in a study of PD-L1 blockade in urothelial cancer. Time point meaning: pretreatment peripheral blood. Produced via immunoSEQ multiplex PCR; TCRdb's table is partial and in-frame only. The table has roughly 50,000 clones, 87% seen once. Sequenced material: PBMCs, taken around atezolizumab (anti-PD-L1) treatment. Receptor source: an older woman with urothelial cancer.

This clone was observed a single time. The chain is built from TRBV27 and TRBJ2-7; 8 nucleotides align to TRBD2. Germline CDR1 and CDR2: MNHEY and SMNVEV (reference sequence). The trim removed 5 bases at V and 6 bases at J, leaving 9 bases unmatched. This CDR3 has 14 residues. For the CDR3, the DNA is TGTGCCAGCAGTCCGGGACTAGTTGGTCCCGAGCAGTACTTC. Protein product: CASSPGLVGPEQYF.

The rearrangement uses TRBV7-2 and TRBJ1-1; no clear D gene. Germline values: CDR1 SGHTA, CDR2 FQGNSA. The CDR3 covers 15 residues. Trimming took 5 bases from V and 5 from J, leaving 18 bases between them. In DNA, the CDR3 is TGTGCCAGCAGCACCCTCCCCCCAGGAAGAACTGAAGCTTTCTTT. Amino acid sequence: CASSTLPPGRTEAFF.

The chain employs TRBV6-1 and TRBJ2-7, with 8 positions matching TRBD1. The CDR3 sequence is 13 residues long. V lost 6 bases to trimming and J lost 3 bases; unmatched junction nucleotides: 4. CDR1 MNHNS and CDR2 SASEGT come from the germline V gene. The CDR3 sequence is CASSGQGIYEQYF. The DNA of the CDR3 is TGTGCCAGCAGCGGACAGGGAATCTACGAGCAGTACTTC.

V usage is TRBV19 and J usage is TRBJ2-2; D may be TRBD2 (6 bases). V lost 4 bases to trimming and J lost 0 bases, with 12 bases between them. Per germline, CDR1 LNHDA and CDR2 SQIVND (reference sequence). There are 16 residues in the CDR3. In DNA, the CDR3 is TGTGCCAGTAGTACGTTGGGGGGTGCGAACACCGGGGAGCTGTTTTTT. It codes for CASSTLGGANTGELFF.

The chain recombines TRBV9 with TRBJ1-1; TRBD1 might be the D (6 bases). This CDR3 has 13 amino acids. V was cut by 8 bases and J by 1 base, with 12 bases left in between. The germline V gene encodes CDR1 SGDLS and CDR2 YYNGEE. The CDR3 is CASSPTGNTEAFF. Written as DNA, the CDR3 is TGTGCCAGTTCGCCGACAGGGAACACTGAAGCTTTCTTT.

The chain has TRBV27 and TRBJ2-1; 7 bases are a match to TRBD2. CDR1 and CDR2 (germline): MNHEY, SMNVEV (reference sequence). J was trimmed by 0 bases and V by 1 base; bases with no gene match: 15. The CDR3 has 20 amino acids. The CDR3 region is CASSLWAGSGVSSSYNEQFF. The CDR3 nucleotides are TGTGCCAGCAGTTTATGGGCGGGAAGCGGGGTCTCCAGCTCCTACAATGAGCAGTTCTTC.

This clone was counted only a few times. The chain uses TRBV7-2 and TRBJ2-3; tentatively, D is TRBD1 (5 bases). The CDR3 runs 14 residues. Trimming left V 1 base short and J 4 bases short, with 9 bases between. Germline CDR1 is SGHTA and CDR2 is FQGNSA. As DNA, the CDR3 is TGTGCCAGCAGCTTAGAATGGGGCTCAGATACGCAGTATTTT. It encodes CASSLEWGSDTQYF.

The rearrangement links TRBV18 to TRBJ1-5, with D hard to call. CDR3 length: 15 residues. The V end was cut by 1 base, the J end by 3 bases, with 10 bases between. Per germline, CDR1 KGHSH and CDR2 LQKENI. The CDR3 spells CASSPLGRDNQPQHF. CDR3 DNA sequence: TGTGCCAGCTCACCACTCGGTCGGGACAATCAGCCCCAGCATTTT. The variable domain in full, completed from reference TRBV18 and TRBJ1-5, reads NAGVMQNPRHLVRRRGQEARLRCSPMKGHSHVYWYRQLPEEGLKFMVYLQKENIIDESGMPKERFSAEFPKEGPSILRIQQVVRGDSAAYFCASSPLGRDNQPQHFGDGTRLSIL.

The chain has TRBV27 and TRBJ2-3; 8 nucleotides align to TRBD1. This CDR3 is built from 14 residues. The ends lost 6 bases at V and 4 bases at J; junction bases unmatched: 6. Per germline, CDR1 MNHEY and CDR2 SMNVEV (reference sequence). CDR3 DNA: TGTGCCAGCAGCCAGGACAGGGACGCAGATACGCAGTATTTT. Protein: CASSQDRDADTQYF.

This clone was observed at least ten times. DNA for the CDR3: TGTGCCATCAGTCCCGGCGGGACAGGGTCAGGTGGCTACACCTTC. This gives the protein CAISPGGTGSGGYTF. The chain has TRBV10-3 and TRBJ1-2, with TRBD1 matching 9 bases. CDR3 length equals 15 residues. CDR1 is ENHRY, CDR2 SYGVKD, per germline. Trimming took 5 bases from V and 7 from J; bases not matched to a gene: 11.

This clone showed up just a few times. The chain is built from TRBV7-9 and TRBJ2-2; no reliable D call. This CDR3 spans 12 amino acids. In germline, CDR1 is SEHNR, CDR2 FQNEAQ (reference sequence). Trimming left V 6 bases short and J 6 bases short, with 8 bases between. Here the CDR3 DNA reads TGTGCCAGCAGACGAAGCGCCGGGGAGCTGTTTTTT. Its translation: CASRRSAGELFF.

The chain joins TRBV29-1 to TRBJ2-1; a possible D gene is TRBD2 (5 bases). Germline V gives CDR1 SQVTM, CDR2 ANQGSEA. Trimming took 7 bases from V and 2 from J, leaving 18 bases between them. The CDR3 covers 15 residues. The CDR3 DNA reads TGCAGCGCCTGTCGGGAACCAGGCCCCTACAATGAGCAGTTCTTC. This encodes CSACREPGPYNEQFF.

The V call is TRBV7-2, the J call TRBJ2-5, with a possible D match to TRBD2 (6 bases). The germline V gene encodes CDR1 SGHTA and CDR2 FQGNSA. V dropped 2 bases and J dropped 4 bases, with 14 bases sitting between them. The CDR3 has 15 residues. CDR3 sequence: CASSLFAGSGETQYF. CDR3 coding DNA: TGTGCCAGCAGCTTATTTGCGGGATCGGGAGAGACCCAGTACTTC.

The V and J genes are TRBV7-3 and TRBJ2-2, with D possibly being TRBD2 (6 bases). V lost 1 base and J lost 6, with 12 bases in between. The CDR3 runs to 15 residues. From germline, CDR1 is SGHTA and CDR2 FQGTGA. The CDR3 here is CASSLILGGAGELFF. The CDR3 nucleotides read TGTGCCAGCAGCTTAATTTTGGGGGGAGCCGGGGAGCTGTTTTTT. Together with reference TRBV7-3 and TRBJ2-2, the CDR3 gives the full variable domain: GAGVSQTPSNKVTEKGKYVELRCDPISGHTALYWYRQSLGQGPEFLIYFQGTGAADDSGLPNDRFFAVRPEGSVSTLKIQRTERGDSAVYLCASSLILGGAGELFFGEGSRLTVL.

J is TRBJ1-2 and V is TRBV1. TRBV1 is a documented pseudogene. The CDR3 extends over 14 amino acids. Here the CDR3 reads CTSSQHAGAGGYTF. The DNA of the CDR3 is TGCACCAGCAGCCAACACGCGGGGGCGGGGGGCTACACCTTC.

This clone showed up just a few times. V usage is TRBV19 and J usage is TRBJ1-3, with TRBD1 matching over 8 bases. There are 15 residues in the CDR3. Germline V gene data show CDR1 as LNHDA and CDR2 as SQIVND (reference sequence). Trimming removed 5 bases from V and 2 bases from J; junction bases left unmatched: 5. CDR3 bases: TGTGCCAGTAGTTCGCGACAGGGGACTGGAAACACCATATATTTT. Protein product: CASSSRQGTGNTIYF. Full variable domain (rest looked up from reference TRBV19 and TRBJ1-3): DGGITQSPKYLFRKEGQNVTLSCEQNLNHDAMYWYRQDPGQGLRLIYYSQIVNDFQKGDIAEGYSVSREKKESFPLTVTSAQKNPTAFYLCASSSRQGTGNTIYFGEGSWLTVV.

The chain recombines TRBV6-5 with TRBJ2-1; 10 nucleotides match TRBD1. The CDR3 is made up of 15 amino acids. Germline CDR1 reads MNHEY; CDR2 reads SVGAGI. With V trimmed by 5 bases and J by 7 bases, 8 bases remained unmatched. CDR3 residues: CASSIDRGRRNEQFF. CDR3 nucleotides: TGTGCCAGCAGTATCGACAGGGGGCGCCGGAATGAGCAGTTCTTC.

The genes are TRBV15 and TRBJ2-1; 7 bases are shared with TRBD2. V gave up 1 base and J gave up 3 bases; unmatched junction bases: 6. This CDR3 comprises 16 residues. CDR1 LNHNV and CDR2 YYDKDF come from the germline V gene (reference sequence). In nucleotides, the CDR3 is TGTGCCACCAGCAGAGGGGGGGGACCCTTCTACAATGAGCAGTTCTTC. Translated, it gives CATSRGGGPFYNEQFF.

The rearrangement joins TRBV5-6 to TRBJ2-1; TRBD2 aligns across 9 bases. The CDR3 length is 14 residues. CDR1 and CDR2 from the germline V gene are SGHDT and YYEEEE. V was clipped by 5 bases and J by 6 bases; unmatched bases: 6. The CDR3 is CASSWPSGTNEQFF. In DNA form, the CDR3 reads TGTGCCAGCAGTTGGCCTAGCGGGACCAATGAGCAGTTCTTC.

The chain links TRBV5-1 to TRBJ1-6; D call uncertain. V lost 0 bases, J lost 10 bases, and 8 bases lay in between. The CDR3 length is 13 residues. The V gene's germline CDR1 is SGHRS and CDR2 YFSETQ. The CDR3 sequence: CASSLDGRSPLHF. The CDR3 nucleotides are TGCGCCAGCAGCTTGGATGGCAGGTCACCCCTCCACTTT.

J is TRBJ1-1 and V is TRBV18; D might be TRBD1 (5 bases). V was cut by 1 base and J by 4 bases, with 19 bases left in between. Germline CDR1 is KGHSH and CDR2 is LQKENI. CDR3 length: 17 residues. CDR3 loop: CASSPRRTEQVITEAFF. The CDR3 DNA follows: TGTGCCAGCTCACCACGAAGAACGGAACAGGTTATCACTGAAGCTTTCTTT.

The chain employs TRBV4-1 and TRBJ2-3; 8 bases are a match to TRBD2. The germline V gene has CDR1 MGHRA and CDR2 YSYEKL. V lost 4 bases to trimming and J lost 2 bases; unmatched junction nucleotides: 5. The CDR3 is 15 amino acids. CDR3 sequence (DNA): TGCGCCAGCAGCCCGGGGACTAGTTACACAGATACGCAGTATTTT. Its protein product is CASSPGTSYTDTQYF.

V and J are TRBV27 and TRBJ2-1; 12 bases agree with TRBD2. Germline lookup yields CDR1 MNHEY and CDR2 SMNVEV (reference sequence). The length of the CDR3 is 15 residues. The ends lost 7 bases at V and 6 bases at J; junction bases unmatched: 7. CDR3 amino acids: CASNTLAGGPNEQFF. CDR3 bases: TGTGCCAGCAACACTCTAGCGGGAGGGCCCAATGAGCAGTTCTTC.